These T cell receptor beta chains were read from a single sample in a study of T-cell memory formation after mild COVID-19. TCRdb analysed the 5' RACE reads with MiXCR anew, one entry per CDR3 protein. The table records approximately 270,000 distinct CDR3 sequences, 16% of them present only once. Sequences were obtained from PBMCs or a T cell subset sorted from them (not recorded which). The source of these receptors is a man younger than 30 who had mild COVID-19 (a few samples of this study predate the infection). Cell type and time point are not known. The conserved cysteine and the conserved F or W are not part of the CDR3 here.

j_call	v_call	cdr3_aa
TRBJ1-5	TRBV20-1	RPRFMPQH
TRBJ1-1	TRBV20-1	SAPRTGGYTEAF
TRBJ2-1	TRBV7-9	ASSRPGLTNEQF
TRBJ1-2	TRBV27	SHPGRGRVGYT
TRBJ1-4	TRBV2	ASSDSGQRHEKLF
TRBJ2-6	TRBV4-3	ASSQESSSGANVLT
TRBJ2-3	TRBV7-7	ASSLGLAGATDTQY
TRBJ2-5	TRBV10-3	ATHVSRQETQY
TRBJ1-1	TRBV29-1	SVRSNKMNTEAF
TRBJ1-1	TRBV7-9	ASRTDGEAF
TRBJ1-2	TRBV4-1	ASSHGLRTGDRGYT
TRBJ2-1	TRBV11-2	ASGLVHNEQF
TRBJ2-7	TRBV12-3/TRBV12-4	ASSLFQGKVYEQY
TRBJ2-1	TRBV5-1	ASSLEGAPDEQF
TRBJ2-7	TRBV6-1	ASSEYWGPPYEQY
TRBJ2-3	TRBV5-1	ASSWDGNTQY